A single sample gave rise to the 17 T cell receptor beta chains below, sequenced in a study of blood T cell repertoires in COVID-19 (dated by TCRdb to 2020 to 2022). Preparation of the library involved the immunoSEQ multiplex PCR assay. TCRdb carries this immuneACCESS record with in-frame sequences only. Its versions omit some clonotypes, under half of them owing to an unresolved V gene in the studies checked, with the rest unexplained. The table for this sample lists more than 80,000 clones; about 82% of them were counted only once. The ten largest clones take up 8% of the sample. The source material was peripheral blood. The receptors stem from a man in his fifties or sixties with active COVID-19.

This clone came up once. This chain links TRBV7-9 with TRBJ2-3, with 10 bases that match TRBD2. Germline CDR1 and CDR2: SEHNR and FQNEAQ (reference sequence). With V trimmed by 1 base and J by 5 bases, 6 bases remained unmatched. CDR3 length equals 16 residues. The chain's CDR3 is CASSLVGTSVRDTQYF. The CDR3 nucleotides are TGTGCCAGCAGCTTAGTGGGGACTAGCGTTAGAGATACGCAGTATTTT.

A remark on this clone: Other DNA sequences in this specimen translate into the identical CDR3. The genes are TRBV3-1 (or the pseudogene TRBV3-2) and TRBJ2-3; 8 positions match TRBD2. Germline values: CDR1 LGHDT, CDR2 YNNKEL (reference sequence). The CDR3 loop spans 15 amino acids. The V and J ends lost 4 bases and 4 bases, in that order; junction bases with no gene match: 7. The CDR3 reads CASSPSGLAADTQYF. For the CDR3, the DNA is TGTGCCAGCAGCCCTAGCGGGCTAGCAGCAGATACGCAGTATTTT.

The rearrangement uses TRBV18 and TRBJ1-2, with D tentatively TRBD1 (6 bases). This CDR3 spans 14 amino acids. V shed 2 bases and J shed 4 bases, with 11 bases lying between them. Per germline, CDR1 KGHSH and CDR2 LQKENI. The CDR3 loop reads CASSPSGGVYGYTF. For the CDR3, the DNA is TGTGCCAGCTCACCAAGCGGGGGCGTCTATGGCTACACCTTC.

The chain recombines TRBV7-2 with TRBJ1-1, with a possible D match to TRBD1 (5 bases). V was cut by 2 bases and J by 7 bases, with 14 bases left in between. The CDR3 loop spans 14 amino acids. Germline V gene sequence: CDR1 SGHTA, CDR2 FQGNSA. Written as DNA, the CDR3 is TGTGCCAGCAGCTTAATATCCAGGGCGAGTGAAGCTTTCTTT. Amino acid sequence: CASSLISRASEAFF. The entire variable domain, with the rest obtained from reference TRBV7-2 and TRBJ1-1, is as follows: GAGVSQSPSNKVTEKGKDVELRCDPISGHTALYWYRQSLGQGLEFLIYFQGNSAPDKSGLPSDRFSAERTGGSVSTLTIQRTQQEDSAVYLCASSLISRASEAFFGQGTRLTVV.

V gene TRBV6-2 or TRBV6-3 combines with J gene TRBJ2-2, with D possibly matching TRBD2 (5 bases). The CDR3 extends over 14 amino acids. V lost 4 bases and J lost 1, with 7 bases in between. CDR1 MNHEY and CDR2 SVGEGT come from the germline V gene. CDR3 bases: TGTGCCAGCAGTTCGAGGGTGAACACCGGGGAGCTGTTTTTT. The encoded protein is CASSSRVNTGELFF.

This clone was seen a single time. The CDR3 region is CASSLGTGGYEQYF. The CDR3 DNA reads TGTGCCAGCAGCTTAGGGACAGGGGGTTACGAGCAGTACTTC. The chain couples TRBV11-3 to TRBJ2-7, with 10 bases that match TRBD1. Per germline, CDR1 SGHNT and CDR2 YENEEA. V shed 1 base, J shed 4 bases, and the junction held 1 base outside the gene matches. This CDR3 contains 14 residues. Full variable domain (rest looked up from reference TRBV11-3 and TRBJ2-7): EAGVVQSPRYKIIEKKQPVAFWCNPISGHNTLYWYLQNLGQGPELLIRYENEEAVDDSQLPKDRFSAERLKGVDSTLKIQPAELGDSAVYLCASSLGTGGYEQYFGPGTRLTVT.

The table lists this clone with a count of one. The genes are TRBV7-8 and TRBJ2-7; the D gene is possibly TRBD1 (5 bases). V was shortened by 3 bases and J by 2 bases, with 14 bases between the two germline ends. The CDR3 has 15 residues. CDR1 is SGHVS, CDR2 FQNEAQ, per germline. Written as DNA, the CDR3 is TGTGCCAGCAGCTTCAGAGACGTAGGGGCCTACGAGCAGTACTTC. This sequence encodes CASSFRDVGAYEQYF.

This clone came up many times. The rearrangement links TRBV9 to TRBJ1-2; a weak D match, TRBD1 (5 bases). The CDR3 sequence is 15 residues long. V lost 6 bases and J lost 6, with 21 bases in between. CDR1 is SGDLS and CDR2 is YYNGEE in the germline V gene. CDR3 in DNA: TGTGCCAGCACAGCAGGGTACGAACTGGTCCATGGCTACACCTTC. Residues: CASTAGYELVHGYTF.

V usage is TRBV27 and J usage is TRBJ1-1; 7 bases line up with TRBD1. Germline assignment: CDR1 MNHEY and CDR2 SMNVEV (reference sequence). The CDR3 extends over 15 amino acids. Trimming removed 7 bases from V and 1 base from J; junction bases left unmatched: 9. The CDR3 loop is CASIDRSGGNTEAFF. The CDR3 region has the DNA TGTGCCAGCATTGACCGTTCAGGGGGGAACACTGAAGCTTTCTTT.

The chain carries TRBV4-1 and TRBJ2-1; 7 bases are shared with TRBD1. This CDR3 has 13 amino acids. Looked up from germline, CDR1 is MGHRA and CDR2 is YSYEKL. V lost 1 base, J lost 8 bases, and 2 bases stayed unmatched. CDR3 DNA: TGCGCCAGCAGCCAAGTCGGACAGGATGAGCAGTTCTTC. Protein product: CASSQVGQDEQFF.

The chain recombines TRBV30 with TRBJ1-3; possible D gene TRBD1, 5 bases. CDR3 length: 14 amino acids. Germline assignment: CDR1 GTSNPN and CDR2 SVGIG (reference sequence). V lost 3 bases and J lost 0, with 9 bases in between. In DNA, the CDR3 is TGTGCCTGGAGACCGGGACTCTCTGGAAACACCATATATTTT. Its protein product is CAWRPGLSGNTIYF.

The chain carries TRBV9 and TRBJ2-3; D is perhaps TRBD2 (5 bases). V was cut by 2 bases and J by 2 bases, with 18 bases left in between. The germline V gene encodes CDR1 SGDLS and CDR2 YYNGEE. The CDR3 length is 17 residues. This CDR3 reads CASSVTASGSNTDTQYF. The CDR3 nucleotides read TGTGCCAGCAGCGTGACCGCCAGCGGATCTAACACAGATACGCAGTATTTT. The entire variable domain, with the rest obtained from reference TRBV9 and TRBJ2-3, is as follows: DSGVTQTPKHLITATGQRVTLRCSPRSGDLSVYWYQQSLDQGLQFLIQYYNGEERAKGNILERFSAQQFPDLHSELNLSSLELGDSALYFCASSVTASGSNTDTQYFGPGTRLTVL.

This chain connects TRBV19 to TRBJ2-2, with 7 bases lining up with TRBD2. CDR3 size: 15 residues. V trimming: 4 bases; J trimming: 1 base; junction bases outside the gene matches: 3. CDR1 LNHDA and CDR2 SQIVND come from the germline V gene (reference sequence). CDR3 DNA: TGTGCCAGTAGTACAGGACTAGTGAACACCGGGGAGCTGTTTTTT. It codes for CASSTGLVNTGELFF.

This chain links TRBV11-1 with TRBJ1-2; D not certain. There are 13 residues in the CDR3. Germline loops: CDR1 SGHAT, CDR2 FQDESV (reference sequence). Trimming stripped 2 bases from V and 8 bases from J, with 12 bases between. CDR3 bases: TGTGCCAGCAGCTTATTGGAGACGGAGGGCTACACCTTC. It yields the protein CASSLLETEGYTF. The full variable domain, with the rest looked up from reference TRBV11-1 and TRBJ1-2, is EAEVAQSPRYKITEKSQAVAFWCDPISGHATLYWYRQILGQGPELLVQFQDESVVDDSQLPKDRFSAERLKGVDSTLKIQPAELGDSAMYLCASSLLETEGYTFGSGTRLTVV.

The rearrangement joins TRBV19 to TRBJ2-3; possible D gene TRBD2, 6 bases. This CDR3 has 14 residues. Trimming took off 5 bases at V and 1 base at J, with 10 bases between the two ends. Germline V gene lookup returns CDR1 LNHDA and CDR2 SQIVND (reference sequence). CDR3 coding DNA: TGTGCCAGTAGTTTTGGAGGGGGCACAGATACGCAGTATTTT. Its protein product is CASSFGGGTDTQYF. Looking up the rest from reference TRBV19 and TRBJ2-3 gives the full variable domain: DGGITQSPKYLFRKEGQNVTLSCEQNLNHDAMYWYRQDPGQGLRLIYYSQIVNDFQKGDIAEGYSVSREKKESFPLTVTSAQKNPTAFYLCASSFGGGTDTQYFGPGTRLTVL.

The table lists this clone with a count of one. The rearrangement uses TRBV5-1 and TRBJ2-2; 9 positions agree with TRBD2. This CDR3 has 16 amino acids. Germline values: CDR1 SGHRS, CDR2 YFSETQ. With V trimmed by 2 bases and J by 4 bases, 6 bases remained unmatched. The CDR3 sequence is CASSFLAGVSTGELFF. The CDR3 DNA reads as TGCGCCAGCAGCTTCTTAGCGGGAGTGAGCACCGGGGAGCTGTTTTTT.

The V call is TRBV9, the J call TRBJ1-3, with TRBD1 identical over 9 bases. The germline V gene encodes CDR1 SGDLS and CDR2 YYNGEE. The V segment lost 3 bases and the J segment 4 bases; nucleotides outside the gene matches: 11. This CDR3 has 17 residues. Here the CDR3 reads CASSAPLGQGGGNTIYF. The DNA of the CDR3 is TGTGCCAGCAGCGCACCATTGGGACAGGGTGGGGGAAACACCATATATTTT.